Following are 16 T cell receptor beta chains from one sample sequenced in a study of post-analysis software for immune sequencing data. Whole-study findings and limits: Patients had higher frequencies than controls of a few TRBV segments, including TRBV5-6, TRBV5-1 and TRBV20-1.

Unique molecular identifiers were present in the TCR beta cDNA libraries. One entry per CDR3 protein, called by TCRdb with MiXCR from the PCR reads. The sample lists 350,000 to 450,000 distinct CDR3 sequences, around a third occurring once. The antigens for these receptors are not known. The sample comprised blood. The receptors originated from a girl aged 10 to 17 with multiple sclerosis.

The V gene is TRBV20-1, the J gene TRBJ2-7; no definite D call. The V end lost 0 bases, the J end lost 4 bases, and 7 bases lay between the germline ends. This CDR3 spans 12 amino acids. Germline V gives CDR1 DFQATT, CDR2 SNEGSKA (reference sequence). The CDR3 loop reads CSARDDGYEQYF. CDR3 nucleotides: TGCAGTGCTAGAGATGATGGGTACGAGCAGTACTTC.

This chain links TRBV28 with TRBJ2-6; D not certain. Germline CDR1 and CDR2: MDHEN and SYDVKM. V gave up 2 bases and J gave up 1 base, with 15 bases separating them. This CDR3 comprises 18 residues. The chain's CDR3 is CASSLMTPPWSGANVLTF. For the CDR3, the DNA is TGTGCCAGCAGTTTAATGACACCGCCCTGGTCTGGGGCCAACGTCCTGACTTTC.

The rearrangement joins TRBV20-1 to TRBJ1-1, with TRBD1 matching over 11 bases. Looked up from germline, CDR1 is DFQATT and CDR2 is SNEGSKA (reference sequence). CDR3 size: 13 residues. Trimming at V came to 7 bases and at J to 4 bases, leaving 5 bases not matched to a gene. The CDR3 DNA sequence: TGCAGTGTGTCTGGGACAGGGGGCACTGAAGCTTTCTTT. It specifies CSVSGTGGTEAFF.

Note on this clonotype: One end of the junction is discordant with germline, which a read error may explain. The CDR3: CASSPVGGTKAFF. The CDR3 DNA follows: TGCGCCAGCAGCCCCGTGGGGGGCACTAAAGCTTTCTTT. This rearrangement joins TRBV5-1 to TRBJ1-1, with a possible D match to TRBD1 (6 bases). The CDR3 is 13 amino acids. Germline CDR1 reads SGHRS; CDR2 reads YFSETQ.

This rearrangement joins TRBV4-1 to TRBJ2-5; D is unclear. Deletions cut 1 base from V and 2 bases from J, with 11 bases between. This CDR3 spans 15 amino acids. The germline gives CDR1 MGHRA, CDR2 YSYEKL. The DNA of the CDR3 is TGCGCCAGCAGCCAAGTGGCAGCGTCTCAAGAGACCCAGTACTTC. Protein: CASSQVAASQETQYF.

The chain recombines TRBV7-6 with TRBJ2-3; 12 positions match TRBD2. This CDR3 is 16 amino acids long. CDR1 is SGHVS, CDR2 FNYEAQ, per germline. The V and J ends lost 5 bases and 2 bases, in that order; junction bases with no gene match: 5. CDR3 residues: CASSPLAGGATDTQYF. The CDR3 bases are TGTGCCAGCAGCCCCCTAGCGGGGGGGGCCACAGATACGCAGTATTTT.

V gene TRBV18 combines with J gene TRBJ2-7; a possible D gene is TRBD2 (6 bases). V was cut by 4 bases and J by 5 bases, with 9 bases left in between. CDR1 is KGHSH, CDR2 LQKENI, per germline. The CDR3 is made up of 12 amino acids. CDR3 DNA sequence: TGTGCCAGCTCACAGGGGAGGCACGAGCAGTACTTC. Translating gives CASSQGRHEQYF.

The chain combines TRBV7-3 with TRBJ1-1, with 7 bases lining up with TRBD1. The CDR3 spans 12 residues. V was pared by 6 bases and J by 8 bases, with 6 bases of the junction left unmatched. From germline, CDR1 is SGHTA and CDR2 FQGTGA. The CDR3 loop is CASSFPGGEAFF. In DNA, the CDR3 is TGTGCCAGCAGTTTCCCAGGGGGGGAAGCTTTCTTT.

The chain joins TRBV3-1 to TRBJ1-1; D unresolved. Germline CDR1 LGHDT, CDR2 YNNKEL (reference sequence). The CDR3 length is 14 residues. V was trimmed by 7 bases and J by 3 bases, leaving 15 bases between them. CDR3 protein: CASTQGRSYTEAFF. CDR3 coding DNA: TGTGCCAGCACTCAAGGCAGATCCTACACTGAAGCTTTCTTT.

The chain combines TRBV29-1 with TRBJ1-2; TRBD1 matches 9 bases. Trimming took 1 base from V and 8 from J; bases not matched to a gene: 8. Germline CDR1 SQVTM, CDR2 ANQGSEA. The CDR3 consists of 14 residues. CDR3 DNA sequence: TGCAGCGTTGAAGCGCAACAGGGGGCAGGAGGCTACACCTTC. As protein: CSVEAQQGAGGYTF. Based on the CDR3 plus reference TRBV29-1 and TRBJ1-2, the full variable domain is SAVISQKPSRDICQRGTSLTIQCQVDSQVTMMFWYRQQPGQSLTLIATANQGSEATYESGFVIDKFPISRPNLTFSTLTVSNMSPEDSSIYLCSVEAQQGAGGYTFGSGTRLTVV.

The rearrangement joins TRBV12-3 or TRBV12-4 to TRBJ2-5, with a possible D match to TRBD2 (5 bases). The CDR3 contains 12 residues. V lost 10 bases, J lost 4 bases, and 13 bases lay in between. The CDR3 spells CATGSAGETQYF. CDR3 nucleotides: TGTGCCACCGGGTCGGCGGGAGAGACCCAGTACTTC.

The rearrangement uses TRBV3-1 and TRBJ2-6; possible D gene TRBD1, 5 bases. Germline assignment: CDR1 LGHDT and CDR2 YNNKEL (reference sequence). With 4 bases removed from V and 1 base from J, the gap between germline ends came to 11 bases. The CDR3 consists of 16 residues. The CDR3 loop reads CASSLSAGSGANVLTF. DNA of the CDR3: TGTGCCAGCAGCCTAAGCGCAGGGTCTGGGGCCAACGTCCTGACTTTC.

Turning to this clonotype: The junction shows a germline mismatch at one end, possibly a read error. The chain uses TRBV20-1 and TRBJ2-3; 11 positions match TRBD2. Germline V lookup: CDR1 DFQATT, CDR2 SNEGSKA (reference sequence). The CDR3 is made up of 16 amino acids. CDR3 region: CGARGHSGGAADTQYF. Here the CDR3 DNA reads TGCGGTGCTAGAGGCCATAGCGGGGGGGCCGCAGATACGCAGTATTTT.

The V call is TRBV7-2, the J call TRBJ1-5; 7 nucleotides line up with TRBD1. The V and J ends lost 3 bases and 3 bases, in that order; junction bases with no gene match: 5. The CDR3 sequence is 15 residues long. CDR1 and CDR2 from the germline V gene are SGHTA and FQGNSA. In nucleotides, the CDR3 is TGTGCCAGCAGCTTTGACAGGGTATACAATCAGCCCCAGCATTTT. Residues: CASSFDRVYNQPQHF.

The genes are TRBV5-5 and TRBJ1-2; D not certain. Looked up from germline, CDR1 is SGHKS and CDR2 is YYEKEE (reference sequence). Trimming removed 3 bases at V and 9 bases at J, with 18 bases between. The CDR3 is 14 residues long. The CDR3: CASSSAQVVVSYTF. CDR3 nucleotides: TGTGCCAGCAGCTCCGCCCAGGTTGTAGTGAGCTACACCTTC.

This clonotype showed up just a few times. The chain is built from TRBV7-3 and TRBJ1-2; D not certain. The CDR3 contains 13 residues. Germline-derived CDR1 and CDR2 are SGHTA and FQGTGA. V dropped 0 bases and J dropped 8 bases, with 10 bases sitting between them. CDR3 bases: TGTGCCAGCAGCTTAACGGGGAAGGAGGGCTACACCTTC. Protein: CASSLTGKEGYTF.